Shown below are 22 T cell receptor beta chains from a single sample sequenced in a study of blood T cell repertoires in COVID-19. Profiling relied on immunoSEQ multiplex PCR, and the TCRdb table lists in-frame clones only, not all of them. In the table there are about 200,000 clones, just over 90% of which are singletons. The sequencing input was peripheral blood. These receptors all stem from a man younger than 45 with acute or convalescent COVID-19.

In this sample, this clone turned up once. The chain combines TRBV2 with TRBJ1-5; 12 nucleotides agree with TRBD1. This CDR3 has 14 residues. Germline V gene sequence: CDR1 SNHLY, CDR2 FYNNEI. After removal of 2 bases from V and 11 bases from J, the junction contained 4 bases not matched to a gene. CDR3 nucleotides: TGTGCCAGCAGTGAATCGGGACAGGGGGCGGCCCAGCATTTT. This sequence encodes CASSESGQGAAQHF.

This clone was counted a few times. The chain combines TRBV6-5 with TRBJ2-2, with 9 bases fitting TRBD1. J lost 7 bases, V lost 5 bases, and 8 bases had no gene match. CDR3 size: 15 residues. The germline CDR1 and CDR2 sequences are MNHEY and SVGAGI. CDR3 nucleotides: TGTGCCAGCAGTATAACCGGGACAGGGTTCGGGGAGCTGTTTTTT. The encoded protein is CASSITGTGFGELFF.

The genes are TRBV5-4 and TRBJ2-5, with 7 bases aligning to TRBD1. The ends lost 6 bases at V and 3 bases at J; junction bases unmatched: 8. The CDR3 is 14 residues long. Germline V gene lookup returns CDR1 SGHNT and CDR2 YYREEE (reference sequence). For the CDR3, the DNA is TGTGCCAGCAACGCAGAACAGGGGAAAGAGACCCAGTACTTC. It codes for CASNAEQGKETQYF.

A single count supports this clone. The rearrangement joins TRBV21-1 to TRBJ2-7; TRBD1, the D gene given by the table, was not confirmed from the DNA. TRBV21-1 constitutes a pseudogene. The CDR3 consists of 19 residues. The CDR3 sequence: CASSRKTGGEAGCHYEQYF. The CDR3 DNA reads as TGTGCCAGCAGCAGAAAGACAGGGGGCGAGGCTGGGTGTCATTACGAGCAGTACTTC.

This chain's CDR3 is CACTKRTSGMRETQYF. In DNA form, the CDR3 reads TGTGCCTGCACTAAGAGGACTAGCGGGATGAGAGAGACCCAGTACTTC. V and J are TRBV30 and TRBJ2-5; 12 nucleotides agree with TRBD2. The CDR3 consists of 16 residues. Germline-derived CDR1 and CDR2 are GTSNPN and SVGIG (reference sequence). Trimming took 6 bases from V and 4 from J; bases not matched to a gene: 12.

This chain's CDR3 is CASSEFTFAGALDEQFF. The CDR3 DNA sequence: TGTGCCAGCAGTGAATTCACCTTCGCGGGAGCTCTGGATGAGCAGTTCTTC. The chain recombines TRBV25-1 with TRBJ2-1; 7 bases are shared with TRBD2. The CDR3 has 17 residues. The germline V gene encodes CDR1 MGHDK and CDR2 SYGVNS. V lost 1 base, J lost 8 bases, and 14 bases stayed unmatched.

Only a few counts were recorded for this clone. The genes are TRBV28 and TRBJ2-7; possibly TRBD2 for D (6 bases). The V and J ends lost 8 bases and 7 bases respectively, with 18 bases between them. The CDR3 is 13 amino acids. Germline-derived CDR1 and CDR2 are MDHEN and SYDVKM. The CDR3 here is CASGPSAPREQYF. CDR3 sequence (DNA): TGTGCCAGCGGCCCTAGCGCCCCGCGGGAGCAGTACTTC.

J is TRBJ1-2 and V is TRBV28, with D tentatively TRBD1 (5 bases). Germline V gives CDR1 MDHEN, CDR2 SYDVKM. This CDR3 has 13 amino acids. Trimming shortened V by 7 bases and J by 3 bases, and 12 bases separated the two germline ends. The CDR3 loop reads CASTPGGYYGYTF. The CDR3 DNA is TGTGCCAGCACCCCCGGGGGATACTATGGCTACACCTTC.

The chain is built from TRBV19 and TRBJ1-6; 8 bases align to TRBD1. After removal of 6 bases from V and 11 bases from J, the junction contained 12 bases not matched to a gene. Germline V gene sequence: CDR1 LNHDA, CDR2 SQIVND (reference sequence). This CDR3 comprises 15 residues. The CDR3 reads CASRSGGQRSPPLHF. Written as DNA, the CDR3 is TGTGCCAGTAGGTCAGGGGGCCAACGGAGTCCACCCCTCCACTTT.

The chain recombines TRBV5-1 with TRBJ2-7; maybe TRBD2 (6 bases). CDR1 is SGHRS, CDR2 YFSETQ, per germline. The CDR3 has 15 amino acids. The germline V and J ends were trimmed by 0 bases and 2 bases, with 12 bases remaining between them. The CDR3 loop is CASSLEGTPPYEQYF. As DNA, the CDR3 is TGCGCCAGCAGCTTGGAAGGGACTCCGCCCTACGAGCAGTACTTC.

This chain joins TRBV28 and TRBJ2-7; 10 nucleotides match TRBD1. Trimming cost V 6 bases and J 3 bases; bases outside gene matches: 2. The CDR3 contains 13 residues. The V gene's germline CDR1 is MDHEN and CDR2 SYDVKM. The DNA for the CDR3 is TGTGCCAGCAGAAGGACAGGGGGCTACGAGCAGTACTTC. Protein sequence: CASRRTGGYEQYF.

The chain links TRBV7-8 to TRBJ2-7; 7 nucleotides agree with TRBD1. Trimming at V came to 3 bases and at J to 2 bases, leaving 4 bases not matched to a gene. CDR3 length: 14 residues. The germline V gene encodes CDR1 SGHVS and CDR2 FQNEAQ. The CDR3 is CASSFRDSPYEQYF. In DNA form, the CDR3 reads TGTGCCAGCAGCTTTCGGGACAGTCCCTACGAGCAGTACTTC. The whole variable domain, filled in from reference TRBV7-8 and TRBJ2-7, reads GAGVSQSPRYKVAKRGQDVALRCDPISGHVSLFWYQQALGQGPEFLTYFQNEAQLDKSGLPSDRFFAERPEGSVSTLKIQRTQQEDSAVYLCASSFRDSPYEQYFGPGTRLTVT.

This chain connects TRBV5-5 to TRBJ1-1; D perhaps matches TRBD1 (6 bases). Germline V lookup: CDR1 SGHKS, CDR2 YYEKEE (reference sequence). The CDR3 runs to 16 residues. Between the trimmed V and J ends, which lost 3 bases and 1 base, there was a span of 16 bases. CDR3 DNA sequence: TGTGCCAGCAGCTACGTCGGGGGGCTGAGGAACACTGAAGCTTTCTTT. It is translated as CASSYVGGLRNTEAFF.

This sequence joins TRBV15 and TRBJ2-5; 7 bases line up with TRBD1. The junction had 3 bases not matched to a gene; V was cut back by 1 base and J by 4 bases. The germline CDR1 and CDR2 sequences are LNHNV and YYDKDF (reference sequence). This CDR3 is 14 amino acids long. The CDR3 region is CATSRVPGGETQYF. In DNA form, the CDR3 reads TGTGCCACCAGCAGAGTGCCAGGGGGAGAGACCCAGTACTTC.

CDR3 in DNA: TGTGCCAGCAGATCGACCATAGCGGAGGCCTGGTTCTTC. This gives the protein CASRSTIAEAWFF. The chain carries TRBV6-5 and TRBJ2-1, with D maybe TRBD2 (6 bases). CDR3 length equals 13 residues. Germline V gives CDR1 MNHEY, CDR2 SVGAGI. The ends were cut back, 6 bases at V and 15 bases at J, with 21 bases in the middle.

The chain employs TRBV5-1 and TRBJ2-5; TRBD2 matches 7 bases. CDR1 and CDR2 (germline): SGHRS, YFSETQ. V shed 6 bases, J shed 7 bases, and the junction held 9 bases outside the gene matches. The CDR3 loop spans 13 amino acids. The CDR3 loop is CASIGGGGGTQYF. CDR3 coding DNA: TGCGCCAGCATTGGCGGGGGAGGAGGGACCCAGTACTTC.

This clone has only one observation. The rearrangement links TRBV5-4 to TRBJ2-3, with D possibly matching TRBD1 (6 bases). The germline V gene has CDR1 SGHNT and CDR2 YYREEE (reference sequence). Trimming cost V 0 bases and J 4 bases, with 9 bases left between them. The CDR3 extends over 14 amino acids. CDR3 nucleotides: TGTGCCAGCAGCTTGGGCAGGGGAGCAGATACGCAGTATTTT. Its protein product is CASSLGRGADTQYF.

This clone was found once. The CDR3 spells CASSPQTDIMNTEAFF. CDR3 sequence (DNA): TGTGCCAGCTCACCACAGACAGATATTATGAACACTGAAGCTTTCTTT. This chain links TRBV18 with TRBJ1-1; the D gene is possibly TRBD1 (5 bases). The CDR3 has 16 amino acids. The V end was cut by 1 base, the J end by 0 bases, with 12 bases between. Germline CDR1 reads KGHSH; CDR2 reads LQKENI. Combining the CDR3 with reference TRBV18 and TRBJ1-1 gives the whole variable domain NAGVMQNPRHLVRRRGQEARLRCSPMKGHSHVYWYRQLPEEGLKFMVYLQKENIIDESGMPKERFSAEFPKEGPSILRIQQVVRGDSAAYFCASSPQTDIMNTEAFFGQGTRLTVV.

The chain links TRBV3-1 (or the pseudogene TRBV3-2) to TRBJ1-6; maybe TRBD1 (6 bases). Germline assignment: CDR1 LGHDT and CDR2 YNNKEL (reference sequence). V was clipped by 1 base and J by 7 bases, with 14 bases between them. CDR3 length equals 16 residues. CDR3 nucleotides: TGTGCCAGCAGCCAAGTACTGGGACATAGCAATTCACCCCTCCACTTT. Protein sequence: CASSQVLGHSNSPLHF.

This rearrangement joins TRBV3-1 (or the pseudogene TRBV3-2) to TRBJ1-1, with D hard to call. Germline-derived CDR1 and CDR2 are LGHDT and YNNKEL (reference sequence). The CDR3 has 16 amino acids. V lost 0 bases and J 4 bases, leaving 15 bases between the germline ends. The CDR3 protein is CASSQDLGGLGTEAFF. The CDR3 coding sequence is TGTGCCAGCAGCCAAGACCTTGGAGGGTTGGGCACTGAAGCTTTCTTT.

This clone was seen just once. V usage is TRBV18 and J usage is TRBJ1-4; D ambiguous. Germline V gene sequence: CDR1 KGHSH, CDR2 LQKENI. The CDR3 runs to 15 residues. The V gene lost 3 bases and the J gene lost 3 bases, with 11 bases spanning the gap. In DNA, the CDR3 is TGTGCCAGCTCACCCCCTAACCAAGCTAATGAAAAACTGTTTTTT. Amino acids: CASSPPNQANEKLFF. The whole variable domain, remainder taken from reference TRBV18 and TRBJ1-4, is NAGVMQNPRHLVRRRGQEARLRCSPMKGHSHVYWYRQLPEEGLKFMVYLQKENIIDESGMPKERFSAEFPKEGPSILRIQQVVRGDSAAYFCASSPPNQANEKLFFGSGTQLSVL.

J is TRBJ2-6 and V is TRBV11-2, with D possibly TRBD1 on 5 matching bases. The V gene lost 6 bases and the J gene lost 0 bases, with 18 bases spanning the gap. CDR1 and CDR2 (germline): SGHAT, FQNNGV. CDR3 length: 18 residues. The chain's CDR3 is CASRMRLDTNSGANVLTF. CDR3 in DNA: TGTGCCAGCAGGATGAGGTTGGACACAAACTCTGGGGCCAACGTCCTGACTTTC.